Following are 4 T cell receptor beta chains from one sample sequenced in a study of early T cells in non-severe SARS-CoV-2 infection. TCRdb fed the 5' RACE reads into MiXCR, producing one record per CDR3 protein. The sample lists about 77,000 distinct CDR3 sequences; 15% to 20% were seen once. Sequenced input: whole blood. Receptors originate from an adult who was a healthcare worker with PCR-confirmed SARS-CoV-2 infection or an uninfected control (not recorded which).

The gene calls are TRBV10-2 and TRBJ2-7; weak D call: TRBD1 (5 bases). The CDR3 consists of 18 residues. CDR1 and CDR2 (germline): WSHSY, SAAADI. Trimming pared 3 bases from V and 1 base from J, leaving 22 bases between. Written as DNA, the CDR3 is TGCGCCAGCAGTGAAACCCCCAGGACAAGGTACCGATCCTACGAGCAGTACTTC. Protein: CASSETPRTRYRSYEQYF.

This clonotype was recorded many times. CDR3 in amino acids: CASGTDREELDGYTF. The CDR3 DNA reads as TGTGCTAGTGGTACGGACAGGGAGGAGTTGGATGGCTACACCTTC. V usage is TRBV12-5 and J usage is TRBJ1-2; TRBD1 agrees at 8 bases. The germline CDR1 and CDR2 sequences are LGHNT and FRNRAP. The CDR3 sequence is 15 residues long. With 5 bases clipped from V and 6 bases from J, the junction kept 11 bases outside the gene matches.

V gene TRBV20-1 combines with J gene TRBJ2-7; 9 positions match TRBD1. CDR1 is DFQATT and CDR2 is SNEGSKA in the germline V gene (reference sequence). V lost 6 bases and J lost 4; bases outside the gene matches: 10. The CDR3 is 14 amino acids. CDR3 coding DNA: TGCAGTGCATCCCTACAGGGGGCGCTTTACGAGCAGTACTTC. Translating it yields CSASLQGALYEQYF.

This clonotype came up a few times. V usage is TRBV28 and J usage is TRBJ2-7; no reliable D call. Looked up from germline, CDR1 is MDHEN and CDR2 is SYDVKM. The CDR3 has 11 amino acids. V was shortened by 5 bases and J by 3 bases, with 5 bases between the two germline ends. The CDR3 DNA sequence: TGTGCCAGCAGTCCCTTCTACGAGCAGTACTTC. Encoded protein: CASSPFYEQYF. Full variable domain (missing parts from reference TRBV28 and TRBJ2-7): DVKVTQSSRYLVKRTGEKVFLECVQDMDHENMFWYRQDPGLGLRLIYFSYDVKMKEKGDIPEGYSVSREKKERFSLILESASTNQTSMYLCASSPFYEQYFGPGTRLTVT.